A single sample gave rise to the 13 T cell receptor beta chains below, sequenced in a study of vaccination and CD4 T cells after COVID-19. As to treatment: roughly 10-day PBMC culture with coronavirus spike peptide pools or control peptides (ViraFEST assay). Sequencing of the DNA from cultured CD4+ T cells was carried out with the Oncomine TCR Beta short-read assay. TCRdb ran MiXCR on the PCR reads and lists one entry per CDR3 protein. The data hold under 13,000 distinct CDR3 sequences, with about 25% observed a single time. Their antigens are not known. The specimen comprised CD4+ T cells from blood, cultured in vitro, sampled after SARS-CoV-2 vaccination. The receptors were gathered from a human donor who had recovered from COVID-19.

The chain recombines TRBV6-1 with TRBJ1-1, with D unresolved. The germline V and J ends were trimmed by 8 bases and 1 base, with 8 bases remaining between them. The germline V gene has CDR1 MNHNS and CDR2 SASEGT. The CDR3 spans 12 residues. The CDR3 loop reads CASGQANTEAFF. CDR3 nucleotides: TGTGCCAGCGGGCAGGCGAACACTGAAGCTTTCTTT.

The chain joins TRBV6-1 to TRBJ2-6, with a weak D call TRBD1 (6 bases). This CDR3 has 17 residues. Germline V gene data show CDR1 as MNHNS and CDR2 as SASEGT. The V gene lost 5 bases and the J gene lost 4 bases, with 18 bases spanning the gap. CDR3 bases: TGTGCCAGCAGTAAATCGGTTTGGGGGCTGGGGGCCAACGTCCTGACTTTC. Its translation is CASSKSVWGLGANVLTF.

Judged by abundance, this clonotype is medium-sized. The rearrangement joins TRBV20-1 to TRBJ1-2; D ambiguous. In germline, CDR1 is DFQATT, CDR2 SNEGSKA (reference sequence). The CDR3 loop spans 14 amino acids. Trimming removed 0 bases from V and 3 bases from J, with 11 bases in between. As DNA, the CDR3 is TGCAGTGCTAGAGATTGGGCAGGCGACTATGGCTACACCTTC. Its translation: CSARDWAGDYGYTF.

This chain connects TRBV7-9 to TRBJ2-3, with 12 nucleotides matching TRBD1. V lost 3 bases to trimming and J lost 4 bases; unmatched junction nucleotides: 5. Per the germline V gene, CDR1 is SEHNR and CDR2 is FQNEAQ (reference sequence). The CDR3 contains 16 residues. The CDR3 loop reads CASSFLGQGAADTQYF. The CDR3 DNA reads TGTGCCAGCAGCTTTTTGGGACAGGGGGCCGCAGATACGCAGTATTTT.

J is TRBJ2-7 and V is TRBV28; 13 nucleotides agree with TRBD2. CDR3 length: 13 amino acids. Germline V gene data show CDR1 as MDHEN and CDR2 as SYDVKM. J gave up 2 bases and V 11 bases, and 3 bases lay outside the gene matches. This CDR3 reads CAGGLAGTYEQYF. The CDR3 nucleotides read TGTGCCGGGGGACTAGCGGGAACCTACGAGCAGTACTTC.

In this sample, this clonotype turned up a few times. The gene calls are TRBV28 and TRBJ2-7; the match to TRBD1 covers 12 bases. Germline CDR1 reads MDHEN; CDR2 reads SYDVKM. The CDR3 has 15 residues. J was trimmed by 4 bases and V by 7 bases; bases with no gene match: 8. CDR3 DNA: TGTGCCAGCAATCCCGGGACAGGGGGCTCTTACGAGCAGTACTTC. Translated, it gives CASNPGTGGSYEQYF.

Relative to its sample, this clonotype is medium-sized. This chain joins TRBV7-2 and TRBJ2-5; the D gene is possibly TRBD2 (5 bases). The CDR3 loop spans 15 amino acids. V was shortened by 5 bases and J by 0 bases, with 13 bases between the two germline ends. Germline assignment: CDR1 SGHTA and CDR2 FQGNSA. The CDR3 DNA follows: TGTGCCAGCAGCCCACTGGCGGGCTACCAAGAGACCCAGTACTTC. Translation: CASSPLAGYQETQYF. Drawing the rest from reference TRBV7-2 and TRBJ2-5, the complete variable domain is GAGVSQSPSNKVTEKGKDVELRCDPISGHTALYWYRQSLGQGLEFLIYFQGNSAPDKSGLPSDRFSAERTGGSVSTLTIQRTQQEDSAVYLCASSPLAGYQETQYFGPGTRLLVL.

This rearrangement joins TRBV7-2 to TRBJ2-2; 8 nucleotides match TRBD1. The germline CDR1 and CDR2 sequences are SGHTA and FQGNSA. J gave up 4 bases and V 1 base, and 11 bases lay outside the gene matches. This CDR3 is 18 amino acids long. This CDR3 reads CASSLDPQRQGFTGELFF. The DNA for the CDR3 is TGTGCCAGCAGCTTAGATCCCCAACGACAGGGGTTCACCGGGGAGCTGTTTTTT.

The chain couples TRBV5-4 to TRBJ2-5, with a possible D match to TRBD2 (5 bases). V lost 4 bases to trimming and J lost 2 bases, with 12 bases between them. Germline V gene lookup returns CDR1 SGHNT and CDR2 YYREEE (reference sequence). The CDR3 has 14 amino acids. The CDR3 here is CASSREGPQETQYF. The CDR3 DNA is TGTGCCAGCAGCCGGGAAGGGCCGCAAGAGACCCAGTACTTC. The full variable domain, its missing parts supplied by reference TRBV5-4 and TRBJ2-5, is ETGVTQSPTHLIKTRGQQVTLRCSSQSGHNTVSWYQQALGQGPQFIFQYYREEENGRGNFPPRFSGLQFPNYSSELNVNALELDDSALYLCASSREGPQETQYFGPGTRLLVL.

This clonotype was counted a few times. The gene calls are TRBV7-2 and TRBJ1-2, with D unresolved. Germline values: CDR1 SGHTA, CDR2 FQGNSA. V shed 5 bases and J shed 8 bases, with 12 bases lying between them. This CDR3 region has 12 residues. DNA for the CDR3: TGTGCCAGCAGCCCGTGGGCGCGGGGCTACACCTTC. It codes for CASSPWARGYTF.

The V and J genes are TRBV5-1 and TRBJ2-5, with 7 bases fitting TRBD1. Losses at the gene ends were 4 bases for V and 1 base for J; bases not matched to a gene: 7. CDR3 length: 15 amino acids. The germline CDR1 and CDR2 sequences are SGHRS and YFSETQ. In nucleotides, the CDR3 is TGCGCCAGCAGCGGGACGACAGGGCCCCAAGAGACCCAGTACTTC. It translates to CASSGTTGPQETQYF.

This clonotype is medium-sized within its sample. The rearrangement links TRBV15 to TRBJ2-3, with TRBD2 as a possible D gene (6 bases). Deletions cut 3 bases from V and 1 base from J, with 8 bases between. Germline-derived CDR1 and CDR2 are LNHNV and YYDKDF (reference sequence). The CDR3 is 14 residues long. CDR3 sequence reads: CATSRRRGTDTQYF. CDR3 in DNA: TGTGCCACCAGCAGGCGGAGGGGCACAGATACGCAGTATTTT.

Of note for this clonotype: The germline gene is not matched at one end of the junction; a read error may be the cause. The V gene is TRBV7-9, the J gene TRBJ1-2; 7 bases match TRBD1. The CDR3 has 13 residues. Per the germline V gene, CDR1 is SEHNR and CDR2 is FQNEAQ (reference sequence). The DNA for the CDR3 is TGTGCCAGCAGCTCCTCCGGGACAGTCATTCCCCGGTTC. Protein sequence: CASSSSGTVIPRF.